The rows below give T cell receptor beta chains drawn from one sample of a study of blood T cells in healthy people across ages. TCRdb re-analysed the 5' RACE reads in MiXCR, keeping a single row per CDR3 protein. The sample records 850,000 or so distinct CDR3 sequences, around 30% being singletons. What was sequenced was blood. These receptors all stem from a woman older than 75 in good health. CDR3s include the opening cysteine and the closing phenylalanine or tryptophan. D genes are given only for firm matches. Clone size is not always given. Where it is, it says once, few, many or a class for expanded clones.

size,J,D,V,CDR3,DNA
NA,TRBJ2-7,NA,TRBV6-2/TRBV6-3,CASSNPPGRWYF,TGTGCCAGCAGTAATCCCCCAGGTAGATGGTACTTC
NA,TRBJ2-7,NA,TRBV7-2,CASSRGHASYEQYF,TGTGCCAGCAGCCGCGGACACGCTAGCTACGAGCAGTACTTC
NA,TRBJ2-6,NA,TRBV5-1,CASSLVAVSGANVRTF,TGCGCCAGCAGCTTGGTGGCGGTCTCTGGGGCCAACGTCCGGACTTTC
NA,TRBJ2-7,NA,TRBV12-5,CASPEGYVAYEQYF,TGTGCTAGTCCGGAGGGCTATGTCGCCTACGAGCAGTACTTC
many,TRBJ1-6,TRBD1,TRBV20-1,CSVRDRVGAPLHF,TGCAGTGTCCGGGACAGGGTTGGTGCACCCCTCCACTTT
many,TRBJ2-7,NA,TRBV3-1,CASARRGLTYEQYF,TGTGCCAGCGCCCGACGGGGGCTTACCTACGAGCAGTACTTC
NA,TRBJ2-2,NA,TRBV7-9,CASSVEIGELFF,TGTGCCAGCAGCGTAGAAATCGGGGAGCTGTTTTTT
NA,TRBJ1-4,NA,TRBV25-1,CASSDTLGEKLFF,TGTGCCAGCAGTGATACCTTAGGCGAAAAACTGTTTTTT
many,TRBJ2-5,NA,TRBV24-1,CATSDSPGTQYF,TGTGCCACCAGTGATTCCCCAGGGACCCAGTACTTC
many,TRBJ2-5,NA,TRBV12-3/TRBV12-4,CASTINRVTGTQYF,TGTGCCAGCACCATTAACAGGGTCACGGGGACCCAGTACTTC
NA,TRBJ1-5,NA,TRBV6-1,CASRRQVSDQPQHF,TGTGCCAGCAGGAGACAGGTATCAGATCAGCCCCAGCATTTT
many,TRBJ1-4,TRBD1,TRBV29-1,CSVTGTESNEKLFF,TGCAGCGTTACCGGGACAGAGTCTAATGAAAAACTGTTTTTT
NA,TRBJ2-3,TRBD1,TRBV2,CASREGQGARTDTQYF,TGTGCCAGCAGGGAAGGACAGGGGGCGCGTACAGATACGCAGTATTTT
many,TRBJ2-1,NA,TRBV7-2,CASSFQSSSYNEQFF,TGTGCCAGCAGCTTTCAGTCTAGCTCCTACAATGAGCAGTTCTTC
NA,TRBJ2-2,TRBD1,TRBV7-6,CACSAGTGYTGELFF,TGTGCCTGCAGCGCCGGGACAGGGTACACCGGGGAGCTGTTTTTT
many,TRBJ2-7,TRBD1,TRBV2,CASSVWRQGIYTMTYEQYF,TGTGCCAGCAGTGTCTGGAGACAGGGAATCTATACTATGACCTACGAGCAGTACTTC
NA,TRBJ1-2,NA,TRBV30,CAWSVGGTSSRNANGYTF,TGTGCCTGGAGTGTAGGGGGGACAAGTTCCCGTAATGCTAATGGCTACACCTTC
few,TRBJ2-3,NA,TRBV5-5,CASSLGGFPSTDTQYF,TGTGCCAGCAGCTTGGGCGGCTTCCCTAGCACAGATACGCAGTATTTT
few,TRBJ2-5,NA,TRBV7-8,CASSFRVRTANQETQYF,TGTGCCAGCAGCTTCCGCGTACGGACAGCGAATCAAGAGACCCAGTACTTC
NA,TRBJ1-5,TRBD1,TRBV20-1,CSAQGQGEMRNQPQHF,TGCAGTGCACAGGGACAGGGCGAGATGCGCAATCAGCCCCAGCATTTT
NA,TRBJ1-6,NA,TRBV7-9,CASSLAAGYNSPRHF,TGTGCCAGCAGCTTAGCTGCGGGCTATAATTCACCCCGCCACTTT
many,TRBJ1-2,NA,TRBV7-2,CASSPLYRGYTF,TGTGCCAGCAGCCCCCTCTATCGGGGCTACACCTTC
NA,TRBJ2-3,TRBD2,TRBV12-3/TRBV12-4,CASTLGGLAGGVSTDTQYF,TGTGCCAGCACCCTTGGGGGGCTAGCGGGGGGGGTGAGCACAGATACGCAGTATTTT
many,TRBJ2-1,NA,TRBV6-2/TRBV6-3,CASGPRGAREQFF,TGTGCCAGCGGCCCTCGCGGGGCAAGAGAGCAGTTCTTC
many,TRBJ2-3,NA,TRBV10-3,CAITQATSTDTQYF,TGTGCCATCACCCAAGCGACTAGCACAGATACGCAGTATTTT
NA,TRBJ1-2,TRBD1,TRBV27,CASSRTGSFNYGYTF,TGTGCCAGCAGTAGGACAGGGTCGTTTAACTATGGCTACACCTTC
few,TRBJ2-3,NA,TRBV19,CATNRGPGPVGEYF,TGTGCCACCAATCGAGGGCCAGGTCCTGTAGGGGAGTATTTT
many,TRBJ2-1,TRBD2,TRBV4-3,CASSQDAGGTYNEQFF,TGCGCCAGCAGCCAAGATGCGGGGGGAACATACAATGAGCAGTTCTTC
many,TRBJ2-1,TRBD1,TRBV12-3/TRBV12-4,CASSFALTGGDEQFF,TGTGCCAGCAGTTTCGCTCTAACAGGGGGTGATGAGCAGTTCTTC
NA,TRBJ2-5,NA,TRBV20-1,CSAEPGVQETQYF,TGCAGTGCTGAACCGGGGGTTCAAGAGACCCAGTACTTC
NA,TRBJ2-1,NA,TRBV2,CASSAGQPGQGEQFF,TGTGCCAGCAGTGCGGGTCAGCCCGGTCAGGGTGAGCAGTTCTTC
NA,TRBJ1-1,NA,TRBV20-1,CSARPRRQMNTEAFF,TGCAGTGCTAGACCGAGGAGGCAGATGAACACTGAAGCTTTCTTT
NA,TRBJ2-1,TRBD1,TRBV7-2,CASSLGGGQGGNEQCF,TGTGCCAGCAGCTTAGGAGGGGGACAGGGTGGGAATGAGCAGTGCTTC
NA,TRBJ1-2,NA,TRBV18,CANSPPSRTPSKGYGYTF,TGTGCCAACTCACCACCTTCCCGAACACCTTCTAAAGGCTATGGCTACACCTTC
many,TRBJ2-7,NA,TRBV7-2,CASSRGGSTTYEQYF,TGTGCCAGCAGTAGAGGGGGATCGACCACCTACGAGCAGTACTTC
NA,TRBJ1-2,NA,TRBV24-1,CATSDFTANCGYTF,TGTGCCACCAGTGATTTCACAGCTAACTGTGGCTACACCTTC
NA,TRBJ1-6,TRBD1,TRBV28,CASIDRGTSPLHF,TGTGCCAGCATCGACAGGGGAACTTCACCCCTCCACTTT
many,TRBJ2-5,TRBD1,TRBV29-1,CSVGGGRYQETQYF,TGCAGCGTTGGAGGGGGCAGGTACCAAGAGACCCAGTACTTC
few,TRBJ2-2,NA,TRBV3-1,CASSQDPRGLNTGELFF,TGTGCCAGCAGCCAAGACCCGCGGGGGCTGAACACCGGGGAGCTGTTTTTT
NA,TRBJ2-1,NA,TRBV6-1,CASRLFVGPSSYNEQFF,TGTGCCAGCAGACTATTCGTTGGGCCCAGCTCCTACAATGAGCAGTTCTTC
many,TRBJ2-1,NA,TRBV12-3/TRBV12-4,CASRPPGLLSYNEQFF,TGTGCCAGCAGACCTCCAGGACTGCTATCCTACAATGAGCAGTTCTTC
many,TRBJ2-3,NA,TRBV3-1,CASSQSSDTQYF,TGTGCCAGCAGCCAATCGTCAGATACGCAGTATTTT
NA,TRBJ2-1,TRBD1,TRBV24-1,CATSAPGTGGNEQFF,TGTGCCACCAGTGCCCCCGGGACAGGGGGCAATGAGCAGTTCTTC
NA,TRBJ2-5,TRBD1,TRBV5-1,CASSLDRGKTQGQYF,TGCGCCAGCAGCTTAGACAGGGGCAAGACCCAAGGGCAGTACTTC
many,TRBJ1-4,NA,TRBV7-9,CASSLGGNLGEKLFF,TGTGCCAGCAGCCTCGGCGGGAACTTGGGCGAAAAACTGTTTTTT
NA,TRBJ2-2,TRBD2,TRBV3-1,CAAAAGGGTGELFF,TGTGCCGCGGCGGCCGGGGGGGGCACCGGGGAGCTGTTTTTT
NA,TRBJ2-5,NA,TRBV2,CASSVDGRETQYF,TGTGCCAGCAGTGTGGACGGGCGGGAGACCCAGTACTTC
NA,TRBJ2-3,NA,TRBV6-2/TRBV6-3,CASSKLGTLSTDTQYF,TGTGCCAGCAGTAAACTCGGGACTCTTAGCACAGATACGCAGTATTTT
NA,TRBJ1-6,NA,TRBV6-2/TRBV6-3,CASSYSGQGISPLHF,TGTGCCAGCAGTTACTCGGGGCAGGGGATCTCACCCCTCCACTTT
many,TRBJ2-1,NA,TRBV12-3/TRBV12-4,CASSLGGGGRYNEQFF,TGTGCCAGCAGTTTAGGGGGAGGGGGCCGTTACAATGAGCAGTTCTTC
many,TRBJ2-3,NA,TRBV20-1,CSVGQDTDTQYF,TGCAGTGTAGGCCAGGACACAGATACGCAGTATTTT
NA,TRBJ2-4,NA,TRBV5-1,CASSLEGPVIQYF,TGCGCCAGCAGCTTGGAGGGGCCGGTCATTCAGTACTTC
NA,TRBJ1-6,TRBD1,TRBV9,CASSVGDRGNSPLHF,TGTGCCAGCAGCGTAGGCGACAGGGGTAATTCACCCCTCCACTTT
NA,TRBJ2-5,TRBD2,TRBV20-1,CNASGREETQYF,TGCAATGCTAGCGGCAGGGAAGAGACCCAGTACTTC
many,TRBJ2-1,TRBD2,TRBV25-1,CASSDSGGVLWNEQFF,TGTGCCAGCAGTGATAGCGGGGGGGTTTTATGGAATGAGCAGTTCTTC
few,TRBJ2-2,TRBD2,TRBV5-1,CASSPLAGSDTGELFF,TGCGCCAGCAGCCCACTAGCGGGGTCTGACACCGGGGAGCTGTTTTTT
many,TRBJ1-2,TRBD1,TRBV20-1,CSASPGTGGYGYTF,TGCAGTGCTAGTCCCGGGACAGGGGGCTATGGCTACACCTTC
NA,TRBJ2-5,NA,TRBV7-2,CASSLVYGNGQYF,TGTGCCAGCAGCTTAGTATACGGCAATGGGCAGTACTTC
many,TRBJ2-3,NA,TRBV4-3,CASSQEATGTDTQYF,TGCGCCAGCAGCCAAGAGGCGACAGGCACAGATACGCAGTATTTT
many,TRBJ2-5,TRBD2,TRBV5-5,CASSRALAGGQETQYF,TGTGCCAGCAGCCGGGCCCTAGCGGGGGGTCAAGAGACCCAGTACTTC